These 20 T cell receptor beta chains were all obtained from the same sample, sequenced in a study of cytotoxic CD8 clonotypes in ibrutinib-treated CLL. Measured with immunoSEQ multiplex PCR; TCRdb has only the in-frame clones, and not every one. The repertoire holds just over 200,000 clones, with approximately 79% as singletons. The sample in question was PBMCs, obtained after 12 months of ibrutinib treatment. These receptors all stem from a human donor with chronic lymphocytic leukemia.

The chain links TRBV5-1 to TRBJ1-5, with 7 positions matching TRBD1. This CDR3 contains 15 residues. CDR1 is SGHRS and CDR2 is YFSETQ in the germline V gene. With V trimmed by 6 bases and J by 2 bases, 8 bases remained unmatched. In DNA form, the CDR3 reads TGCGCCAGCACACTGAACGGACAGGGCAATCAGCCCCAGCATTTT. Its translation: CASTLNGQGNQPQHF.

This clone was counted a single time. Here the CDR3 reads CASSPFRSYEQYF. The CDR3 bases are TGTGCCAGCAGCCCCTTTCGCTCCTACGAGCAGTACTTC. The chain recombines TRBV27 with TRBJ2-7; D ambiguous. Germline V gene data show CDR1 as MNHEY and CDR2 as SMNVEV (reference sequence). CDR3 length equals 13 residues. Between the trimmed V and J ends, which lost 6 bases and 0 bases, there was a span of 9 bases.

The V call is TRBV5-1, the J call TRBJ1-1, with D possibly matching TRBD1 (5 bases). The V end lost 2 bases, the J end lost 3 bases, and 8 bases lay between the germline ends. Germline V gives CDR1 SGHRS, CDR2 YFSETQ. The CDR3 contains 13 residues. The CDR3 bases are TGCGCCAGCAGCTTAATAGGGGACACTGAAGCTTTCTTT. Residues: CASSLIGDTEAFF.

The chain links TRBV7-9 to TRBJ2-1, with 7 bases matching TRBD2. V lost 3 bases to trimming and J lost 7 bases; unmatched junction nucleotides: 6. The CDR3 runs 14 residues. Germline V gene lookup returns CDR1 SEHNR and CDR2 FQNEAQ (reference sequence). CDR3 loop: CASSFLGGKNEQFF. Here the CDR3 DNA reads TGTGCCAGCAGCTTTTTGGGAGGGAAAAATGAGCAGTTCTTC.

J is TRBJ2-3 and V is TRBV7-9, with 7 bases identical to TRBD2. V was pared by 1 base and J by 1 base, with 8 bases of the junction left unmatched. CDR3 size: 17 residues. CDR1 SEHNR and CDR2 FQNEAQ come from the germline V gene (reference sequence). This CDR3 reads CASSLEVGGPGTDTQYF. CDR3 DNA sequence: TGTGCCAGCAGCTTAGAGGTGGGAGGGCCAGGCACAGATACGCAGTATTTT.

The V call is TRBV2, the J call TRBJ2-5, with D possibly matching TRBD2 (5 bases). Germline V lookup: CDR1 SNHLY, CDR2 FYNNEI. V lost 3 bases, J lost 7 bases, and 9 bases lay in between. This CDR3 has 12 residues. The CDR3 is CASSESRGTQYF. As DNA, the CDR3 is TGTGCCAGCAGTGAGTCCCGGGGGACCCAGTACTTC.

This chain connects TRBV6-5 to TRBJ2-1, with D uncertain. Per the germline V gene, CDR1 is MNHEY and CDR2 is SVGAGI. V shed 10 bases and J shed 0 bases, with 16 bases lying between them. This CDR3 is built from 15 residues. CDR3 region: CATSGADHSYNEQFF. The CDR3 region has the DNA TGTGCCACCTCAGGCGCGGACCACTCCTACAATGAGCAGTTCTTC.

This chain links TRBV28 with TRBJ2-7; the D gene is possibly TRBD2 (7 bases). The CDR3 extends over 14 amino acids. With 7 bases removed from V and 0 bases from J, the gap between germline ends came to 13 bases. Germline V gene lookup returns CDR1 MDHEN and CDR2 SYDVKM. CDR3 residues: CASTTGGSSYEQYF. Here the CDR3 DNA reads TGTGCCAGCACGACGGGGGGCAGCTCCTACGAGCAGTACTTC. Combining the CDR3 with reference TRBV28 and TRBJ2-7 gives the whole variable domain DVKVTQSSRYLVKRTGEKVFLECVQDMDHENMFWYRQDPGLGLRLIYFSYDVKMKEKGDIPEGYSVSREKKERFSLILESASTNQTSMYLCASTTGGSSYEQYFGPGTRLTVT.

The rearrangement joins TRBV4-2 to TRBJ2-1, with TRBD2 matching over 8 bases. Germline lookup yields CDR1 LGHNA and CDR2 YNFKEQ. Trimming at V came to 4 bases and at J to 8 bases, leaving 4 bases not matched to a gene. This CDR3 region has 13 residues. CDR3 DNA: TGTGCCAGCAGCCCGGGACTAGGAGATGAGCAGTTCTTC. This gives the protein CASSPGLGDEQFF.

The rearrangement links TRBV28 to TRBJ2-7; the D call may be TRBD1 or TRBD2 (7 bases each). Germline CDR1 reads MDHEN; CDR2 reads SYDVKM. The V and J ends lost 10 bases and 3 bases respectively, with 22 bases between them. The CDR3 totals 15 residues. The CDR3 nucleotides read TGTGCCACCCTAAGGGGGGGTGGGGACAGCTACGAGCAGTACTTC. Its translation: CATLRGGGDSYEQYF.

The genes are TRBV30 and TRBJ1-2, with D unclear. V gave up 2 bases and J gave up 0 bases, with 13 bases separating them. The CDR3 has 15 amino acids. Germline V lookup: CDR1 GTSNPN, CDR2 SVGIG (reference sequence). As DNA, the CDR3 is TGTGCCTGGAGTTTGGGCAGGCCCGCTAACTATGGCTACACCTTC. Amino acid sequence: CAWSLGRPANYGYTF. The full variable domain, its missing parts supplied by reference TRBV30 and TRBJ1-2, is SQTIHQWPATLVQPVGSPLSLECTVEGTSNPNLYWYRQAAGRGLQLLFYSVGIGQISSEVPQNLSASRPQDRQFILSSKKLLLSDSGFYLCAWSLGRPANYGYTFGSGTRLTVV.

The chain combines TRBV6-5 with TRBJ1-2; no clear D gene. V was cut by 3 bases and J by 4 bases, with 9 bases left in between. Germline CDR1 MNHEY, CDR2 SVGAGI. The CDR3 extends over 13 amino acids. The CDR3: CASSYGKIYGYTF. The CDR3 DNA sequence: TGTGCCAGCAGTTATGGGAAGATCTATGGCTACACCTTC.

The V and J genes are TRBV19 and TRBJ1-3; D uncertain. Between the trimmed V and J ends, which lost 6 bases and 0 bases, there was a span of 12 bases. CDR1 LNHDA and CDR2 SQIVND come from the germline V gene (reference sequence). CDR3 size: 15 residues. The CDR3 here is CASSLVALSGNTIYF. In DNA, the CDR3 is TGTGCCAGTAGCCTAGTGGCTCTCTCTGGAAACACCATATATTTT.

The chain has TRBV6-5 and TRBJ2-7, with D unresolved. The CDR3 extends over 15 amino acids. Trimming shortened V by 0 bases and J by 3 bases, and 12 bases separated the two germline ends. From germline, CDR1 is MNHEY and CDR2 SVGAGI. The CDR3 DNA is TGTGCCAGCAGTTACTCCGCCAGCCTACACTACGAGCAGTACTTC. Amino acids: CASSYSASLHYEQYF.

The gene calls are TRBV6-1 and TRBJ2-7; D not certain. Trimming took 3 bases from V and 2 from J, leaving 11 bases between them. The CDR3 length is 14 residues. In germline, CDR1 is MNHNS, CDR2 SASEGT. CDR3 amino acids: CASSDWKGAYEQYF. The CDR3 DNA is TGTGCCAGCAGTGATTGGAAGGGCGCCTACGAGCAGTACTTC.

The chain recombines TRBV5-1 with TRBJ1-2; no reliable D call. V was shortened by 1 base and J by 2 bases, with 6 bases between the two germline ends. The CDR3 has 13 residues. The germline V gene has CDR1 SGHRS and CDR2 YFSETQ. The CDR3 bases are TGCGCCAGCAGCTTGTGGCAAAACTATGGCTACACCTTC. This encodes CASSLWQNYGYTF.

V and J are TRBV7-9 and TRBJ2-7; 7 bases are shared with TRBD1. From germline, CDR1 is SEHNR and CDR2 FQNEAQ (reference sequence). This CDR3 region has 13 residues. The trim removed 5 bases at V and 7 bases at J, leaving 8 bases unmatched. The CDR3 reads CASSLQGGREQYF. As DNA, the CDR3 is TGTGCCAGCAGCCTTCAAGGGGGCCGAGAGCAGTACTTC.

The chain couples TRBV27 to TRBJ2-7, with TRBD2 matching over 7 bases. The germline V gene has CDR1 MNHEY and CDR2 SMNVEV (reference sequence). The CDR3 has 13 amino acids. Trimming removed 4 bases from V and 9 bases from J; junction bases left unmatched: 9. The CDR3 nucleotides read TGTGCCAGCAGTTGGTCGCGGGAGTTCGCGCAGTACTTC. It encodes CASSWSREFAQYF.

The V and J genes are TRBV6-1 and TRBJ2-2, with D tentatively TRBD1 (5 bases). The CDR3 spans 13 residues. Germline CDR1 and CDR2: MNHNS and SASEGT. Trimming stripped 8 bases from V and 7 bases from J, with 14 bases between. CDR3 loop: CASLGQGRGELFF. In nucleotides, the CDR3 is TGTGCCAGCCTCGGGCAGGGCCGCGGGGAGCTGTTTTTT.

CDR3 coding DNA: TGTGCCAGCAGCCACCGAAAGGACAGGGATGACACTGAAGCTTTCTTT. Amino acids: CASSHRKDRDDTEAFF. The V call is TRBV14, the J call TRBJ1-1, with TRBD1 identical over 8 bases. The V gene end was trimmed by 3 bases and the J gene end by 3 bases; junction bases not matched to a gene: 9. The V gene's germline CDR1 is SGHDN and CDR2 FVKESK. The CDR3 is made up of 16 amino acids.